The sequence of this T cell receptor beta chain was determined in a study of cytomegalovirus exposure and HLA in healthy donors. Background on the study: In a previous analysis, 120 million or so unique TCR beta sequences were found from 150 million to 200 million T cells.

This PCR relied on a set of 60 Vbeta primers and 13 Jbeta primers. The data were produced by immunoSEQ multiplex PCR, yet TCRdb's version contains in-frame clones alone and is incomplete. Found here are more than 85,000 clones; the top ten clones hold just over 5.5%. The study's findings and limits: Among TCR beta chains, those listed as cytomegalovirus-associated numbered under 200. The study found most TCR sequences rare, yet found some public TCRs in many donors.

With respect to this clone: As yet, its antigen is unknown.

Donors showed nominal health when sampled, although they likely had unrecorded immune exposures. The origin of this receptor is a girl aged 5-17 years in good health and CMV-seropositive. Input material: PBMCs.

The CDR3 region has the DNA TGTGCCAGCAGCCAAGATGAGGGAAGGGAATGGCGTGACACTGAAGCTTTCTTT. It codes for CASSQDEGREWRDTEAFF. J is TRBJ1-1 and V is TRBV14, with D uncertain. Germline V CDR1 and CDR2: SGHDN, FVKESK. V lost 0 bases and J 3 bases, leaving 20 bases between the germline ends. The CDR3 length is 18 residues.